The 26 T cell receptor beta chains reported below all come from one sample, sequenced in a study of low-dose radiotherapy and immunotherapy resistance in tumors. TCR amplification ran roughly 20 PCR cycles using constant-region and V-primer adapter primers. MiXCR, run by TCRdb on the reads, gives a single entry per CDR3 protein. The sample has some 52,000 distinct CDR3 sequences; around 34% are singletons. This sample's time point: after trial treatment. The treatment: LDRT plus nivolumab, ipilimumab, low-dose cyclophosphamide and aspirin (RACIN trial). Specimen: PBMCs, collected after low-dose radiotherapy plus immunotherapy. These receptors all come from a male donor with rectosigmoid adenocarcinoma.

As regards this clonotype: Since a far larger clone is one base different, this is likely a read error. This rearrangement joins TRBV6-5 to TRBJ2-2; D remains ambiguous. CDR1 MNHEY and CDR2 SVGAGI come from the germline V gene. V lost 5 bases and J lost 6, with 13 bases in between. The CDR3 has 14 residues. Here the CDR3 reads CASSMKGPPGELFF. In DNA, the CDR3 is TGTGCCAGCAGTATGAAAGGGCCCCCCGGGGAGCTGTTTTTT.

Many counts were recorded for this clonotype. V usage is TRBV6-2 or TRBV6-3 and J usage is TRBJ1-2, with TRBD1 matching 9 bases. V dropped 2 bases and J dropped 7; count of bases not matched to a gene: 11. Germline values: CDR1 MNHEY, CDR2 SVGEGT. The CDR3 length is 16 residues. The CDR3 protein is CASSYQLNRGQTGYTF. DNA of the CDR3: TGTGCCAGCAGTTACCAATTAAACAGGGGGCAAACTGGCTACACCTTC.

This rearrangement joins TRBV2 to TRBJ2-2; D gene unclear. Trimming shortened V by 6 bases and J by 3 bases, and 14 bases separated the two germline ends. This CDR3 contains 15 residues. CDR1 and CDR2 from the germline V gene are SNHLY and FYNNEI. The DNA for the CDR3 is TGTGCCAGCAGGAAGGAAAGTGGGTACACCGGGGAGCTGTTTTTT. Encoded protein: CASRKESGYTGELFF. Full variable domain (missing parts from reference TRBV2 and TRBJ2-2): EPEVTQTPSHQVTQMGQEVILRCVPISNHLYFYWYRQILGQKVEFLVSFYNNEISEKSEIFDDQFSVERPDGSNFTLKIRSTKLEDSAMYFCASRKESGYTGELFFGEGSRLTVL.

The chain couples TRBV5-3 to TRBJ2-7; D gene ambiguous. TRBV5-3 is noted as an ORF with a role that remains uncertain. The V end lost 8 bases, the J end lost 3 bases, and 24 bases lay between the germline ends. The CDR3 extends over 16 amino acids. The DNA of the CDR3 is TGTGCCAGCCGTACGAAAGCCCGAAGGGCTAACTACGAGCAGTACTTC. Encoded protein: CASRTKARRANYEQYF.

The chain is built from TRBV4-1 and TRBJ2-5; no clear D gene. The CDR3 runs to 13 residues. V was trimmed by 4 bases and J by 4 bases, leaving 10 bases between them. CDR1 MGHRA and CDR2 YSYEKL come from the germline V gene. For the CDR3, the DNA is TGCGCCAGCAGCCGCCCCCTAGGAGAGACCCAGTACTTC. Translated, it gives CASSRPLGETQYF.

This clonotype has a count of ten or more. V gene TRBV3-1 combines with J gene TRBJ1-6; TRBD1 matches 8 bases. The CDR3 extends over 15 amino acids. The germline V gene encodes CDR1 LGHDT and CDR2 YNNKEL (reference sequence). With 6 bases clipped from V and 8 bases from J, the junction kept 9 bases outside the gene matches. The CDR3 nucleotides read TGTGCCAGCAGTCCTCCGGGACAGGAGTATTCACCCCTCCACTTT. Its translation: CASSPPGQEYSPLHF.

About this clonotype: This could be a read error, since a much larger clone is one nucleotide away. The genes are TRBV7-9 and TRBJ2-2, with 9 bases aligning to TRBD1. The CDR3 consists of 16 residues. Germline assignment: CDR1 SEHNR and CDR2 FQNEAQ (reference sequence). The CDR3 sequence: CARSLSDRGGTGELFF. The CDR3 DNA follows: TGTGCCAGGAGCTTATCGGACAGGGGCGGAACCGGGGAGCTGTTTTTT.

This clonotype has ten or more counts. The V and J genes are TRBV21-1 and TRBJ2-2; TRBD1 is the table's D call, not checked against the DNA. TRBV21-1 represents a pseudogene. The CDR3 consists of 19 residues. The CDR3 coding sequence is TGTGCCAGCAGCAAAGTCTTCGGGTCAGGACAGGAGAACACCGGGGAGCTGTTTTTT. As protein: CASSKVFGSGQENTGELFF.

Note on this clonotype: A far larger clone lies a single base away; this is likely a read error. V is TRBV5-6 and J is TRBJ2-5; maybe TRBD2 (6 bases). The CDR3 extends over 13 amino acids. Trimming removed 4 bases from V and 11 bases from J, with 18 bases in between. The germline V gene encodes CDR1 SGHDT and CDR2 YYEEEE. The CDR3 sequence is CASSRRGGDEQYF. As DNA, the CDR3 is TGTGCCAGCAGCCGAAGGGGAGGCGATGAGCAGTACTTC.

This clonotype appeared a few times. The rearrangement joins TRBV5-4 to TRBJ1-5; 10 positions match TRBD1. Looked up from germline, CDR1 is SGHNT and CDR2 is YYREEE (reference sequence). CDR3 size: 14 residues. The V segment lost 4 bases and the J segment 6 bases; nucleotides outside the gene matches: 4. The CDR3 DNA follows: TGTGCCAGCAGCCCGGACAGGGGGTTTCAGCCCCAGCATTTT. This translates into CASSPDRGFQPQHF.

A note on this clonotype: With a far larger clone one base away, a read error is the likely cause. The chain links TRBV6-1 to TRBJ2-1, with TRBD2 matching over 14 bases. CDR1 and CDR2 (germline): MNHNS, SASEGT. The CDR3 is 16 residues long. V was pared by 8 bases and J by 4 bases, with 7 bases of the junction left unmatched. CDR3 region: CASRLAGGPAYNEQFF. CDR3 coding DNA: TGTGCCAGCCGACTAGCGGGGGGGCCGGCTTACAATGAGCAGTTCTTC.

This clonotype has ten or more counts. This chain links TRBV10-1 with TRBJ1-4, with D unclear. Germline V gene lookup returns CDR1 WNHNN and CDR2 SYGVQD (reference sequence). The CDR3 is 14 amino acids. Trimming shortened V by 3 bases and J by 2 bases, and 7 bases separated the two germline ends. This CDR3 is CASSDGGTNEKLFF. The CDR3 coding sequence is TGCGCCAGCAGTGATGGAGGGACTAATGAAAAACTGTTTTTT.

V gene TRBV6-1 combines with J gene TRBJ2-3; 7 bases align to TRBD1. V was clipped by 6 bases and J by 4 bases; unmatched bases: 4. CDR1 and CDR2 from the germline V gene are MNHNS and SASEGT. This CDR3 region has 13 residues. This chain's CDR3 is CASSPTGSDTQYF. DNA of the CDR3: TGTGCCAGCAGCCCGACAGGGTCAGATACGCAGTATTTT.

V gene TRBV28 combines with J gene TRBJ2-3, with 10 bases lining up with TRBD2. The J segment lost 4 bases and the V segment lost 2 bases, leaving 3 bases of the junction unmatched. The germline gives CDR1 MDHEN, CDR2 SYDVKM. This CDR3 region has 15 residues. The CDR3 region is CASSLLAGDPDTQYF. The CDR3 DNA follows: TGTGCCAGCAGTTTACTAGCGGGAGACCCAGATACGCAGTATTTT. The full variable domain, completed using reference TRBV28 and TRBJ2-3, is DVKVTQSSRYLVKRTGEKVFLECVQDMDHENMFWYRQDPGLGLRLIYFSYDVKMKEKGDIPEGYSVSREKKERFSLILESASTNQTSMYLCASSLLAGDPDTQYFGPGTRLTVL.

This clonotype has ten or more counts. V usage is TRBV3-1 and J usage is TRBJ2-1; either TRBD1 or TRBD2 may fit D (5 bases each). Germline assignment: CDR1 LGHDT and CDR2 YNNKEL (reference sequence). This CDR3 contains 14 residues. V gave up 1 base and J gave up 9 bases, with 13 bases separating them. Here the CDR3 reads CASSQGVGVGEQFF. CDR3 nucleotide sequence: TGTGCCAGCAGCCAAGGGGTGGGGGTAGGTGAGCAGTTCTTC.

At least ten counts were recorded for this clonotype. V gene TRBV19 combines with J gene TRBJ2-5; 10 bases align to TRBD2. V gave up 4 bases and J gave up 5 bases; unmatched junction bases: 7. Germline CDR1 is LNHDA and CDR2 is SQIVND (reference sequence). This CDR3 contains 15 residues. The CDR3 bases are TGTGCCAGTAGTAAGAAGCGGGGGGGCCCTGAGACCCAGTACTTC. It is translated as CASSKKRGGPETQYF.

As for this clonotype: The likely explanation is a read error, given a far larger clone one base away. V and J are TRBV2 and TRBJ2-7; the D gene is possibly TRBD1 (6 bases). The germline gives CDR1 SNHLY, CDR2 FYNNEI. The CDR3 extends over 14 amino acids. V was trimmed by 6 bases and J by 7 bases, leaving 19 bases between them. The CDR3 loop is CASRGGGPYNEQYF. DNA for the CDR3: TGTGCCAGCAGGGGTGGGGGCCCCTACAATGAGCAGTACTTC.

This clonotype occurred many times. J is TRBJ2-3 and V is TRBV4-3; 7 bases fit TRBD1. The germline V gene has CDR1 LGHNA and CDR2 YSLEER. V dropped 3 bases and J dropped 4; count of bases not matched to a gene: 7. CDR3 length: 15 residues. In DNA, the CDR3 is TGCGCCAGCAGCCAGGACAGGTGGAGCGCAGATACGCAGTATTTT. This gives the protein CASSQDRWSADTQYF.

This clonotype was recorded a few times. The CDR3 region is CSAYGLRSYNEQFF. CDR3 nucleotides: TGCAGTGCTTATGGACTCCGCTCCTACAATGAGCAGTTCTTC. This chain joins TRBV20-1 and TRBJ2-1; D may be TRBD2 (5 bases). The germline V gene has CDR1 DFQATT and CDR2 SNEGSKA (reference sequence). V was cut by 5 bases and J by 0 bases, with 11 bases left in between. This CDR3 is 14 amino acids long.

The chain is built from TRBV28 and TRBJ2-3, with 7 bases lining up with TRBD1. This CDR3 is built from 16 residues. The J segment lost 2 bases and the V segment lost 6 bases, leaving 11 bases of the junction unmatched. Germline CDR1 reads MDHEN; CDR2 reads SYDVKM. CDR3 DNA sequence: TGTGCCAGCAGCATATGGGGACAGAAACTCACAGATACGCAGTATTTT. Translated: CASSIWGQKLTDTQYF.

This clonotype was picked up a small number of times. The genes are TRBV28 and TRBJ2-7; 14 bases fit TRBD2. With 5 bases clipped from V and 3 bases from J, the junction kept 9 bases outside the gene matches. Germline loops: CDR1 MDHEN, CDR2 SYDVKM. The CDR3 is made up of 17 amino acids. The CDR3 DNA reads as TGTGCCAGCAGTCCGGGACTAGCGGGAGAGGTCTACTACGAGCAGTACTTC. Its translation is CASSPGLAGEVYYEQYF. Variable domain in full (rest from reference TRBV28 and TRBJ2-7): DVKVTQSSRYLVKRTGEKVFLECVQDMDHENMFWYRQDPGLGLRLIYFSYDVKMKEKGDIPEGYSVSREKKERFSLILESASTNQTSMYLCASSPGLAGEVYYEQYFGPGTRLTVT.

The table lists this clonotype with many counts. The CDR3 region has the DNA TGTGCCAGTAGTCAACGGTACCAAGAGACCCAGTACTTC. This translates into CASSQRYQETQYF. The chain joins TRBV19 to TRBJ2-5; no definite D call. The CDR3 runs to 13 residues. V lost 5 bases and J lost 0, with 7 bases in between. Germline V CDR1 and CDR2: LNHDA, SQIVND (reference sequence). The variable domain in full, completed from reference TRBV19 and TRBJ2-5, reads DGGITQSPKYLFRKEGQNVTLSCEQNLNHDAMYWYRQDPGQGLRLIYYSQIVNDFQKGDIAEGYSVSREKKESFPLTVTSAQKNPTAFYLCASSQRYQETQYFGPGTRLLVL.

Many counts were recorded for this clonotype. The chain joins TRBV14 to TRBJ2-2; D possibly matches TRBD1 or TRBD2 (6 bases each). V gave up 2 bases and J gave up 8 bases, with 15 bases separating them. Germline CDR1 and CDR2: SGHDN and FVKESK. The CDR3 consists of 15 residues. The CDR3 DNA follows: TGTGCCAGCAGCCAAATAGGAGGGGGACGTGGGGAGCTGTTTTTT. This sequence encodes CASSQIGGGRGELFF.

This clonotype was counted many times. This chain links TRBV12-2 with TRBJ1-4. TRBV12-2 corresponds to a pseudogene. CDR3 length: 14 residues. In nucleotides, the CDR3 is TGTGCCAGTGGCCCGAGAGACTCGAATGAAAAACTGTTTTTT. It codes for CASGPRDSNEKLFF.

This chain links TRBV24-1 with TRBJ1-6; D uncertain. The length of the CDR3 is 14 residues. Trimming removed 2 bases from V and 6 bases from J, with 7 bases in between. CDR1 is KGHDR, CDR2 SFDVKD, per germline. The CDR3: CATSDSLLNSPLHF. Written as DNA, the CDR3 is TGTGCCACCAGTGATTCTCTCCTTAATTCACCCCTCCACTTT.

This clonotype was recorded many times. This chain connects TRBV7-3 to TRBJ1-4, with D perhaps matching TRBD1 (5 bases). Germline-derived CDR1 and CDR2 are SGHTA and FQGTGA. Trimming left V 5 bases short and J 8 bases short, with 18 bases between. This CDR3 is built from 15 residues. CDR3 loop: CASSATGSKVEKLFF. CDR3 bases: TGTGCCAGCAGCGCCACAGGCTCGAAGGTCGAAAAACTGTTTTTT.